This T cell receptor beta chain derives from a study of cytomegalovirus exposure and HLA in healthy donors (TCRdb year 2017). General notes on the study: An earlier analysis of several hundred of the donors reported 276 Gb of sequence data and 95 million to 130 million unique TCR beta sequences obtained from approximately 180 million T cells. Rather than drawing on any new phenotypic data, the later analysis identified candidate immune exposures from TCR beta sequences and the way those sequences occurred across donors. To predict cytomegalovirus infection status, the study combined high-throughput TCR immunosequencing, statistical association of individual TCRs with disease status, and machine learning. Besides the first cohort of around 700 subjects, a separate validation cohort made up of 95 to 150 different subjects was used. All discovery cohort repertoires had been generated on a single sequencing platform. An earlier analysis of 587 of the donors used high-throughput TCR beta sequencing to judge whether each TCR beta V gene segment behaved as functional or pseudogenic. Because of strong linkage in the cohort, roughly five DR-DQ haplotypes were treated as single units for association and clustering. The study used immunosequencing to profile the T cell repertoires of around 600 subjects and linked those repertoires to cytomegalovirus serostatus. Donor age, sex, ethnicity and CMV serostatus were compiled together with the repertoire data. Among about 410 genotyped donors of the cohort, an average of approximately 220,000 unique TCR beta nucleotide sequences was sequenced per donor, of which roughly 18% were non-productive. In a later genetic analysis, genome-wide SNP genotypes for about three fifths of the roughly 670 donors were used, and that subset was treated as a discovery cohort. Of the 300 to 500 genotyped donors, less than 90% were placed in the genetic ancestry cluster associated with self-reported Caucasian donors. The aim of the study was to test whether cataloging public T cell receptors could identify signatures of past pathogen exposure. In a later analysis, previously published TCR beta repertoires from 550 to 700 donors were re-analyzed and high-resolution HLA genotyping was added so that TCR occurrence patterns could be studied. The number of donors typed differed by locus, with roughly 629-640 for A, B, C, DRB1 and DQB1, more than 500 for DQA1, under 610 for DPA1, and some 450 for DPB1. An early release that covered fewer than 750 HLA-typed donors contained approximately 300 gigabases of sequencing data and tens of millions of unique TCR sequences. Class I and class II HLA loci were covered by the typing at four-digit resolution.

The CDR3 numbers 14 residues from cysteine through phenylalanine. Only CDR3 DNA remains: 42 bases, in frame from the first base. The germline V gene (reference sequence) supplies CDR1 MNHNY and CDR2 SVGAGI. Unmatched junction bases come to 3, with V trimmed by 4 bases and J by 3 bases. What the authors observed across the whole study: The study listed over 150 TCR beta chains as associated with cytomegalovirus. Immune exposure information for the cohort was limited to CMV serostatus. According to a later genetic analysis, donors in an Asian-associated ancestry cluster had fewer N-insertions in productive TCRs than the approximately 630-donor mean. This cohort had only TCR beta chains sequenced, and the lack of alpha or paired-chain data limited which features could be detected. The classifier was reported to diagnose cytomegalovirus status with high specificity and sensitivity in both the original cohort and the validation cohort. A further reported finding was that TCR beta sequences accurately predicted the HLA-A and HLA-B alleles for most subjects in the first cohort. Presence/absence analyses assumed roughly uniform sequencing depth across donors, an assumption that may not hold. According to a later analysis, TCR association rates differed among HLA loci, with DRB1 alleles showing the most associated TCRs and HLA-C alleles showing the fewest. When HLA alleles, especially DR and DQ, strongly co-occurred, attributing TCR associations to individual alleles was difficult. A later analysis reported that several top co-occurrence clusters appeared linked to parvovirus B19, influenza, CMV and Epstein-Barr virus. In a later analysis, HLA-associated TCR beta chains showed more clonal expansion and lower generation probabilities than non-associated chains that were equally common. Specific HLA alleles were associated with 15,000 to 20,000 TCR beta sequences at a false discovery rate of 0.05 in a later analysis. A cluster of highly shared sequence variants was judged likely to be a technical artifact of the sequencing pipeline. It was suggested by the authors that the approach could potentially be generalized to other disease states and immunological phenotypes. Because counts were too low, about 18 rarely observed V segments, including chromosome 9 orphons, were left out of the earlier analysis of roughly 600 of the donors. Correlated functional status among segregating V segments might reflect linkage disequilibrium, but an unknown experimental factor could not be ruled out. The 87-base-pair reads could not distinguish some IMGT-functional V segments, including TRBV6-2 and TRBV6-3, so those segments were excluded. Because some donors lacked HLA typing at each locus, the association tests relied only on the typed subset. An association between a missense DCLRE1C variant and V-gene and J-gene trimming of TCR beta chains was found in a later genetic analysis and replicated in an independent cohort. A later analysis found that most CMV-associated TCR beta chains appeared HLA-restricted, with HLA associations seemingly driven largely by CMV exposure. A few of the identified cytomegalovirus-associated TCR beta chains were confirmed in vitro to be specific for cytomegalovirus antigens. Most TCR sequences were observed very rarely across donors, whereas some public TCRs were present in many individuals. Broadly in line with IMGT annotations, most TCR beta V segments showed up in productive rearrangements about 87% or about 30% of the time in an earlier analysis of under 700 of the donors.

The cohort was made up of 500 to 800 healthy bone marrow donors. Cohort members were all nominally healthy when sampled, although unrecorded immune exposures were likely present. The donor was CMV seronegative and was included in the group of a few hundred seronegative cohort members. Every donor gave a peripheral blood sample, and the peripheral blood mononuclear cells from that sample were used for TCR beta sequencing. Genomic DNA was extracted from the blood cell samples with the Qiagen DNeasy Blood Extraction Kit. As for this clone: Its antigen is not yet known. Qualities for individual bases were not recorded, and no much larger clone is one base off.

Library prep was done by the immunoSEQ multiplex PCR assay. For the multiplex PCR, a mixture combining 60 forward primers for TCR Vbeta segments and 13 reverse primers for TCR Jbeta segments was used. Amplification of the CDR3 region of rearranged TCR beta genes was performed with a multiplex PCR assay on genomic DNA. On the Illumina HiSeq System, the amplified TCR beta libraries were sequenced as 87-base-pair reads. The study's processing was this. Across the 700 or so repertoires, a later analysis counted 78 million or so unique TCR beta chains, roughly 11 million of which were shared by at least two donors. To remove PCR and sequencing errors, raw reads were error-corrected and collapsed into unique sequences using a nearest-neighbor algorithm that merged closely related sequences. CDR3 sequences were aligned to IMGT reference sequences to assign V, D and J gene segments. For a sequence to be retained, a match of at least six nucleotides was required to both a V gene segment and a J gene segment. A rearrangement counted as productive if the CDR3 had no stop codons and remained in frame with V and J, and every other rearrangement counted as non-productive. Following IMGT convention, CDR3 was defined as the stretch from the second conserved V-encoded cysteine up to the conserved J-encoded phenylalanine. Sequences without an unambiguous match to a single V gene segment were excluded from the earlier analysis of almost 600 of the donors. An earlier analysis of 450 to 650 of the donors called V segments functional above 56.7% productive rearrangements and segregating when the between-donor standard deviation exceeded 5%. A statistical classification framework was built to diagnose cytomegalovirus status from the catalog of TCR beta chain sequences. A later analysis assigned V and J genes by comparing TCR nucleotide sequences with IMGT/GENE-DB human TR gene sequences. A later analysis assigned CDR3 sequences and most-parsimonious VDJ recombination scenarios with the TCRdist pipeline. In a later analysis, each TCR beta chain was defined by its CDR3 amino acid sequence together with its V-gene family, and reads lacking a unique V-gene family were excluded. To address suspected cross-contamination and a sequencing artifact, a later analysis removed around 600 highly shared, low-generation-probability nucleotide sequences. For each public chain, a later analysis derived a clonal expansion index from normalized ranks of inferred template counts within each repertoire. In a later analysis, generation probabilities were computed with a VDJ recombination model fitted to out-of-frame rearrangements, and the resulting probabilities were checked against IGoR. A later analysis scored TCR-TCR, TCR-HLA and TCR-CMV co-occurrence with hypergeometric tests, applying a repertoire-size bias correction to TCR pairs. False discovery rates were estimated in a later analysis by permuting HLA or CMV assignments 20 times. In a later analysis, co-occurring TCRs were grouped using DBSCAN, and TCRdist sequence similarity was added for clustering within HLA-allele-positive subsets. Co-occurrence clustering excluded repertoires with fewer than 30,000 or more than 120,000 public chains, plus five with anomalous nucleotide sharing. TCRdb took over this immuneACCESS table, retaining in-frame rearrangements with V and J assigned. Such tables are incomplete; in checked studies, under half of the missing clones stem from an unresolved V gene, and the remainder is unexplained. V and J calls and clone size are as listed in that table; D and trimming were resolved from the DNA. This sample holds about 160,000 clones; around four fifths were observed only once. The ten largest account for more than 1.1% of the sample.

Sequencing used PBMCs. This chain is built from TRBV6-6 and TRBJ1-2, with 9 central nucleotides matching TRBD1. The source is a woman aged 25 to 45 in good health and CMV-seronegative. The sequence in DNA is TGTGCCAGCAGTTCCGACAGGGGGGACTATGGCTACACCTTC. Its coded protein is CASSSDRGDYGYTF.